Listed below are T cell receptor beta chains from one sample, sequenced in a study of Tregs in tolerant kidney transplant recipients. The method was immunoSEQ multiplex PCR; TCRdb's version includes in-frame clones alone and lacks a portion of them. The data contain some 68,000 clones, roughly 84% of them singletons. The sequencing input was CD4+ T cells from blood. The receptor source for this set is a human donor in good health. CDR3s include the opening cysteine and the closing phenylalanine or tryptophan. D genes are given only for firm matches. Clone sizes are given selectively: once, few, many, or a class where the clone is expanded.

>TRBV18|.|13|.|TRBJ1-4
CASSPGNGEKLFF
TGTGCCAGCTCCCCTGGGAACGGTGAAAAACTGTTTTTT
>TRBV6-6|few|15|TRBD2|TRBJ2-3
CASLLGLAGQDTQYF
TGTGCCAGTCTCCTCGGACTAGCGGGGCAAGATACGCAGTATTTT
>TRBV11-2|.|13|TRBD1|TRBJ1-2
CASSRDSLYGYTF
TGTGCCAGCAGCCGGGACAGTCTTTATGGCTACACCTTC
>TRBV10-3|.|15|TRBD1|TRBJ2-6
CASRTGSSGANVLTF
TGTGCCTCCCGGACAGGGAGCTCTGGGGCCAACGTCCTGACTTTC
>TRBV7-2|.|15|.|TRBJ2-7
CASSFTGTESYEQYF
TGTGCCAGCAGCTTTACTGGGACGGAATCCTACGAGCAGTACTTC
>TRBV14|.|14|.|TRBJ2-5
CASSRLGGEETQYF
TGTGCCAGCAGCCGACTAGGGGGGGAAGAGACCCAGTACTTC
>TRBV11-2|.|16|TRBD1|TRBJ2-7
CASSFLPTGAVYEQYF
TGTGCCAGCAGCTTCCTACCTACAGGGGCCGTCTACGAGCAGTACTTC
>TRBV15|.|15|.|TRBJ1-5
CATSRPPTRDQPQHF
TGTGCCACCAGCAGACCCCCTACCAGGGATCAGCCCCAGCATTTT
>TRBV4-3|.|16|.|TRBJ1-2
CASSRGTADSGDGYTF
TGCGCCAGCAGCCGGGGGACGGCCGATTCAGGGGATGGCTACACCTTC
>TRBV19|.|12|.|TRBJ2-1
CASRKTYNEQFF
TGTGCCAGCCGCAAGACCTACAATGAGCAGTTCTTC
>TRBV2|.|13|.|TRBJ1-2
CASSDPDSPGYTF
TGTGCCAGCAGTGATCCGGACAGTCCCGGCTACACCTTC
>TRBV18|few|13|.|TRBJ1-1
CASSPELNTEAFF
TGTGCCAGCTCTCCCGAATTGAACACTGAAGCTTTCTTT
>TRBV25-1|.|15|.|TRBJ2-1
CASRNAGDSGNEQFF
TGTGCCAGCCGGAACGCAGGGGATTCGGGGAATGAGCAGTTCTTC
>TRBV11-3|.|16|TRBD1|TRBJ1-3
CASSRQGVEAGNTIYF
TGTGCCAGCAGTCGACAGGGAGTTGAGGCTGGAAACACCATATATTTT
>TRBV18|.|16|.|TRBJ2-7
CASSPRVGQNTHEQYF
TGTGCCAGCTCACCGAGGGTAGGACAGAACACCCACGAGCAGTACTTC
>TRBV30|.|18|TRBD2|TRBJ2-5
CAWSATSGGAFYSGTQYF
TGTGCCTGGAGCGCTACTAGCGGGGGGGCCTTTTACTCAGGGACCCAGTACTTC
>TRBV18|.|13|.|TRBJ1-3
CASSLPSGNTIYF
TGTGCCAGCTCACTCCCCAGTGGAAACACCATATATTTT
>TRBV10-3|.|16|.|TRBJ1-1
CAISESPRGMNTEAFF
TGTGCCATCAGTGAGTCGCCTCGGGGCATGAACACTGAAGCTTTCTTT